This T cell receptor beta chain came from a study of cytomegalovirus exposure and HLA in healthy donors. Study summary: An earlier analysis found some 100 million unique TCR beta sequences from roughly 170 million T cells.

Both 60 Vbeta primers and 13 Jbeta primers went into the PCR. Only in-frame clones appear in the TCRdb table, and some are missing; sequencing was by immunoSEQ multiplex PCR. The data contain some 190,000 clones, about 83% of them singletons. The receptor's source is a man aged 35-49 years in good health and CMV-seropositive. Sequencing was carried out using PBMCs.

CDR3 sequence: CASIPPGRVRRTEAFF. CDR3 sequence (DNA): TGTGCCAGTATCCCTCCAGGACGGGTGAGGAGGACTGAAGCTTTCTTT. V and J are TRBV19 and TRBJ1-1; D gene ambiguous. This CDR3 is 16 amino acids long. V was clipped by 7 bases and J by 5 bases, with 23 bases between them. The germline CDR1 and CDR2 sequences are LNHDA and SQIVND (reference sequence).